The clone carrying this T cell receptor (beta chain) was detected once. Germline CDR1 and CDR2: SEHNR and FQNEAQ (reference sequence). CDR3 length: 15 residues. V was pared by 0 bases and J by 4 bases, with 12 bases between. This specimen comes from a study of T cell changes during pregnancy in multiple sclerosis. Some clones are missing from TCRdb's copy, which holds only in-frame ones; the method was immunoSEQ multiplex PCR. The table lists some 95,000 clones, around 92% of them singletons, with under 3% in the top ten. Source: peripheral blood, taken in the first trimester of pregnancy. The chain couples TRBV7-9 to TRBJ1-2, with D possibly being TRBD1 (5 bases). The receptor was isolated from a female donor with multiple sclerosis, enrolled in a pregnancy study. CDR3 loop: CASSLARPGGYGYTF. CDR3 sequence (DNA): TGTGCCAGCAGCTTAGCGAGGCCGGGGGGCTATGGCTACACCTTC. Based on the CDR3 plus reference TRBV7-9 and TRBJ1-2, the full variable domain is DTGVSQNPRHKITKRGQNVTFRCDPISEHNRLYWYRQTLGQGPEFLTYFQNEAQLEKSRLLSDRFSAERPKGSFSTLEIQRTEQGDSAMYLCASSLARPGGYGYTFGSGTRLTVV.